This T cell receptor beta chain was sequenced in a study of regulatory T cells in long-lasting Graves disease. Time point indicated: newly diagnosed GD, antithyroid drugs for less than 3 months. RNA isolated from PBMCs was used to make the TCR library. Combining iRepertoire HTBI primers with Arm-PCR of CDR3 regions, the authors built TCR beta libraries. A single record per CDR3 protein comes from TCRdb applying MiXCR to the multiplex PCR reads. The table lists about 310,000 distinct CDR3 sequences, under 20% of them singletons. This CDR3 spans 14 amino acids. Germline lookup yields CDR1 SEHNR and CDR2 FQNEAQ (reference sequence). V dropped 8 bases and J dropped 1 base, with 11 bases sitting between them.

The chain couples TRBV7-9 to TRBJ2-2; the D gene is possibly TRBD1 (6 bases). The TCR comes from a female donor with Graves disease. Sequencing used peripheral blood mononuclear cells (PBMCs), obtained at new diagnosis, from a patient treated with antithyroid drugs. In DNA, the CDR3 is TGTGCCAGCCAGGGACACCAGAACACCGGGGAGCTGTTTTTT. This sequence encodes CASQGHQNTGELFF.